What follows is one T cell receptor (beta chain) and its context. The antigen remains unidentified. This sample is drawn from a study of shared clonotypes between healthy human individuals. Study-wide results and limits: Unshared clonotypes carried lower generation probabilities than those common to all four donors.

TCRdb keeps only in-frame clones here, not all; method: immunoSEQ multiplex PCR. The data contain about 2,500,000 clones, approximately 94% of them singletons. CDR3 size: 17 residues. Trimming stripped 4 bases from V and 2 bases from J, with 20 bases between. The V gene's germline CDR1 is SGHNT and CDR2 YYREEE (reference sequence). The material sequenced was naive CD4+ T cells sorted from blood. The subset: CD45RA+ positively selected. This TCR was sampled from a man aged 18 to 29 in good health. The gene calls are TRBV5-4 and TRBJ2-3; D perhaps matches TRBD2 (7 bases). Written as DNA, the CDR3 is TGTGCCAGCAGCAGCCGCCTGGGGGCGGGGGACACAGATACGCAGTATTTT. Amino acid sequence: CASSSRLGAGDTDTQYF.